This T cell receptor (beta chain) was captured in a study of T-cell reconstitution after alpha-beta-depleted transplantation in children. This CDR3 has 16 residues. Germline CDR1 MDHEN, CDR2 SYDVKM. V lost 2 bases to trimming and J lost 4 bases; unmatched junction nucleotides: 5. Unique molecular identifiers were incorporated during preparation of the TCRbeta library. One entry per CDR3 protein results from TCRdb running MiXCR on the PCR reads. The table has about 200,000 distinct CDR3 sequences, about 15% seen once. This clonotype has ten or more counts. This clonotype originated in a human donor who donated a stem cell graft to a child with acute lymphoblastic leukemia. The material sequenced was PBMCs from the stem cell graft donor, taken from the stem cell graft. The chain combines TRBV28 with TRBJ2-5, with 12 bases identical to TRBD2. The CDR3 here is CASSLALAGGGETQYF. CDR3 sequence (DNA): TGTGCCAGCAGTTTAGCCCTAGCGGGAGGGGGAGAGACCCAGTACTTC.